This TCR beta chain was identified in a study of molecular identifiers for immune sequencing clone quantification. TCRdb re-analysed the PCR reads in MiXCR, keeping a single row per CDR3 protein. The data hold 550,000 to 750,000 distinct CDR3 sequences, with about 20% observed a single time. Remarks on this clonotype: As yet, its antigen is unknown.

V was clipped by 2 bases and J by 2 bases, with 14 bases between them. The CDR3 covers 16 residues. Germline V gene data show CDR1 as MNHEY and CDR2 as SVGEGT. Study-wide findings and caveats: Clones that exceeded 20 RNA copies held over 98% of effector molecules, yet under 1% in naive cells.

This sequence originates from a human donor in good health. Some libraries in this study had Jurkat cell RNA spiked in. This chain joins TRBV6-2 or TRBV6-3 and TRBJ2-3; D may be TRBD2 (6 bases). What was sequenced was naive CD8+ T cells from blood, with Jurkat cell RNA spiked in. Subset denoted: FACS-sorted CD8+CD4-CCR7+CD45RA+ naive T cells. CDR3 DNA sequence: TGTGCCAGCAGTTACCCGGGGCGGGACCCCACAGATACGCAGTATTTT. Translation gives CASSYPGRDPTDTQYF.